This passage covers 22 T cell receptor beta chains from one sample sequenced in a study of OX40 agonist ivuxolimab in advanced cancers. The assay was immunoSEQ multiplex PCR, and TCRdb's table has in-frame clones only and misses some. The data show roughly 91,000 clones, roughly 90% seen once. Sequencing was performed on CD4+ or CD8+ T cells sorted from blood, taken in a trial of the OX40 agonist ivuxolimab. The receptors here all came from an adult with an advanced solid tumor such as melanoma, head and neck, liver or kidney cancer.

V usage is TRBV29-1 and J usage is TRBJ2-1; TRBD2 agrees at 9 bases. J lost 10 bases, V lost 7 bases, and 5 bases had no gene match. The germline V gene has CDR1 SQVTM and CDR2 ANQGSEA. The CDR3 is 11 residues long. CDR3 in amino acids: CSGQRGEEQFF. CDR3 coding DNA: TGCAGCGGTCAGCGGGGGGAAGAGCAGTTCTTC.

The V call is TRBV11-2, the J call TRBJ2-7; TRBD2 is a possible D gene (6 bases). Per germline, CDR1 SGHAT and CDR2 FQNNGV. Trimming removed 3 bases from V and 3 bases from J, with 15 bases in between. The CDR3 has 15 residues. CDR3 residues: CASSLEGRNFYEQYF. The CDR3 region has the DNA TGTGCCAGCAGCTTGGAGGGTAGGAATTTCTACGAGCAGTACTTC.

The chain employs TRBV15 and TRBJ2-3; 12 nucleotides line up with TRBD2. CDR1 and CDR2 from the germline V gene are LNHNV and YYDKDF (reference sequence). The CDR3 totals 17 residues. Trimming removed 0 bases from V and 1 base from J; junction bases left unmatched: 2. CDR3 amino acids: CATSRDRTSGGTDTQYF. The CDR3 DNA is TGTGCCACCAGCAGAGATCGGACTAGCGGGGGCACAGATACGCAGTATTTT.

The gene calls are TRBV27 and TRBJ1-6; 7 bases are shared with TRBD1. The ends lost 0 bases at V and 8 bases at J; junction bases unmatched: 7. From germline, CDR1 is MNHEY and CDR2 SMNVEV (reference sequence). The length of the CDR3 is 16 residues. CDR3 sequence: CASSLSLGTEYSPLHF. DNA for the CDR3: TGTGCCAGCAGTTTATCGTTAGGGACAGAATATTCACCCCTCCACTTT.

The rearrangement uses TRBV7-2 and TRBJ1-2; D not certain. In germline, CDR1 is SGHTA, CDR2 FQGNSA. This CDR3 contains 14 residues. The ends were cut back, 4 bases at V and 8 bases at J, with 17 bases in the middle. The CDR3 here is CASSSFGSVVGYTF. The CDR3 DNA is TGTGCCAGCAGCTCCTTCGGGTCGGTAGTAGGCTACACCTTC.

This chain connects TRBV7-2 to TRBJ2-1, with 11 bases lining up with TRBD2. CDR1 is SGHTA, CDR2 FQGNSA, per germline. This CDR3 comprises 15 residues. The V segment lost 3 bases and the J segment 5 bases; nucleotides outside the gene matches: 3. The CDR3 reads CASSFSGGVNNEQFF. The DNA for the CDR3 is TGTGCCAGCAGCTTTAGCGGGGGGGTTAACAATGAGCAGTTCTTC. Full variable domain (missing parts from reference TRBV7-2 and TRBJ2-1): GAGVSQSPSNKVTEKGKDVELRCDPISGHTALYWYRQSLGQGLEFLIYFQGNSAPDKSGLPSDRFSAERTGGSVSTLTIQRTQQEDSAVYLCASSFSGGVNNEQFFGPGTRLTVL.

The chain has TRBV5-1 and TRBJ2-7; D possibly corresponds to TRBD2 (5 bases). This CDR3 comprises 12 residues. Trimming pared 1 base from V and 9 bases from J, leaving 11 bases between. CDR1 and CDR2 (germline): SGHRS, YFSETQ. The CDR3 bases are TGCGCCAGCAGCTTGACTAGTGACGCGCAGTACTTC. Encoded protein: CASSLTSDAQYF.

The chain combines TRBV5-1 with TRBJ1-6, with D perhaps TRBD1 (6 bases). CDR1 and CDR2 (germline): SGHRS, YFSETQ. Trimming left V 1 base short and J 1 base short, with 12 bases between. The CDR3 spans 17 residues. The DNA for the CDR3 is TGCGCCAGCAGCTTGAGAGACAGGTCTTCCTATAATTCACCCCTCCACTTT. Translating gives CASSLRDRSSYNSPLHF.

The chain employs TRBV5-6 and TRBJ2-1; maybe TRBD2 (7 bases). V was clipped by 8 bases and J by 6 bases, with 27 bases between them. CDR3 length: 17 amino acids. Germline V gene lookup returns CDR1 SGHDT and CDR2 YYEEEE. CDR3 sequence: CASLPAGRGPSLNEQFF. CDR3 in DNA: TGTGCCAGTCTCCCGGCCGGGCGGGGGCCCTCCCTCAATGAGCAGTTCTTC.

The chain employs TRBV19 and TRBJ1-3; D remains unclear. This CDR3 contains 14 residues. The germline gives CDR1 LNHDA, CDR2 SQIVND (reference sequence). Trimming took 5 bases from V and 2 from J, leaving 10 bases between them. The CDR3, as DNA: TGTGCCAGTAGTTTCCCAGGTCCTGGAAACACCATATATTTT. Translation gives CASSFPGPGNTIYF. Supplemented by reference TRBV19 and TRBJ1-3, the full variable domain reads DGGITQSPKYLFRKEGQNVTLSCEQNLNHDAMYWYRQDPGQGLRLIYYSQIVNDFQKGDIAEGYSVSREKKESFPLTVTSAQKNPTAFYLCASSFPGPGNTIYFGEGSWLTVV.

The chain is built from TRBV5-1 and TRBJ1-2; TRBD1 is a possible D gene (6 bases). Between the trimmed V and J ends, which lost 5 bases and 2 bases, there was a span of 13 bases. The germline V gene encodes CDR1 SGHRS and CDR2 YFSETQ. The CDR3 has 14 amino acids. The CDR3 region has the DNA TGCGCCAGCAGGCCAGGGGTCGCGAACTATGGCTACACCTTC. It specifies CASRPGVANYGYTF.

This rearrangement joins TRBV19 to TRBJ2-5, with 7 positions matching TRBD2. Germline lookup yields CDR1 LNHDA and CDR2 SQIVND (reference sequence). Trimming took 3 bases from V and 2 from J; bases not matched to a gene: 12. The CDR3 contains 17 residues. The CDR3 reads CASSMSPGGTIQETQYF. CDR3 nucleotide sequence: TGTGCCAGTAGTATGTCCCCGGGGGGTACGATACAAGAGACCCAGTACTTC. The variable domain in full, with the rest retrieved from reference TRBV19 and TRBJ2-5, is DGGITQSPKYLFRKEGQNVTLSCEQNLNHDAMYWYRQDPGQGLRLIYYSQIVNDFQKGDIAEGYSVSREKKESFPLTVTSAQKNPTAFYLCASSMSPGGTIQETQYFGPGTRLLVL.

This chain connects TRBV28 to TRBJ2-7; 8 bases are shared with TRBD1. CDR3 length: 16 residues. The V gene end was trimmed by 4 bases and the J gene end by 6 bases; junction bases not matched to a gene: 14. CDR1 is MDHEN and CDR2 is SYDVKM in the germline V gene. In DNA form, the CDR3 reads TGTGCCAGCAGTTCAACGACAGGGGATGTGTTAATCGAGCAGTACTTC. Its translation: CASSSTTGDVLIEQYF.

This clone occurred a few times. This rearrangement joins TRBV18 to TRBJ2-1; D is perhaps TRBD1 (6 bases). Deletions cut 0 bases from V and 14 bases from J, with 14 bases between. Germline CDR1 reads KGHSH; CDR2 reads LQKENI. This CDR3 spans 13 amino acids. CDR3 sequence reads: CASSPPDSWSEFF. CDR3 in DNA: TGTGCCAGCTCACCACCGGACAGCTGGTCGGAGTTCTTC.

This chain links TRBV9 with TRBJ2-3; 10 bases line up with TRBD1. After removal of 0 bases from V and 5 bases from J, the junction contained 3 bases not matched to a gene. The CDR3 consists of 15 residues. Germline CDR1 and CDR2: SGDLS and YYNGEE. The CDR3 DNA reads TGTGCCAGCAGCGTAGTCGGACAGGGGGAAGATACGCAGTATTTT. This translates into CASSVVGQGEDTQYF.

V usage is TRBV7-2 and J usage is TRBJ2-5; no firm D call. Germline V lookup: CDR1 SGHTA, CDR2 FQGNSA. The CDR3 has 15 amino acids. Trimming took off 1 base at V and 4 bases at J, with 13 bases between the two ends. CDR3 in amino acids: CASSLGPATGETQYF. CDR3 in DNA: TGTGCCAGCAGCTTAGGACCAGCCACGGGAGAGACCCAGTACTTC.

CDR3 sequence: CASSPNRGTYEQYF. As DNA, the CDR3 is TGTGCCAGCAGTCCTAACAGGGGGACCTACGAGCAGTACTTC. The genes are TRBV28 and TRBJ2-7; the match to TRBD1 covers 8 bases. The germline V gene encodes CDR1 MDHEN and CDR2 SYDVKM. This CDR3 has 14 amino acids. The junction had 5 bases not matched to a gene; V was cut back by 5 bases and J by 2 bases.

This sequence joins TRBV18 and TRBJ2-3; D remains unclear. The germline CDR1 and CDR2 sequences are KGHSH and LQKENI. The V end lost 6 bases, the J end lost 6 bases, and 16 bases lay between the germline ends. The CDR3 is 14 amino acids. CDR3 DNA: TGTGCCAGCTCCGGGCCTGACGGAAGGGATACGCAGTATTTT. As protein: CASSGPDGRDTQYF. Filled out from reference TRBV18 and TRBJ2-3, the complete variable domain reads NAGVMQNPRHLVRRRGQEARLRCSPMKGHSHVYWYRQLPEEGLKFMVYLQKENIIDESGMPKERFSAEFPKEGPSILRIQQVVRGDSAAYFCASSGPDGRDTQYFGPGTRLTVL.

This sequence joins TRBV19 and TRBJ1-4; 11 nucleotides match TRBD1. V lost 7 bases to trimming and J lost 3 bases; unmatched junction nucleotides: 1. The CDR3 is 14 amino acids. From germline, CDR1 is LNHDA and CDR2 SQIVND (reference sequence). The CDR3 sequence: CASKDRGPNEKLFF. CDR3 in DNA: TGTGCCAGTAAGGACAGGGGGCCTAATGAAAAACTGTTTTTT.

The V and J genes are TRBV28 and TRBJ2-7; weak D call: TRBD2 (5 bases). With 10 bases removed from V and 3 bases from J, the gap between germline ends came to 16 bases. CDR1 is MDHEN and CDR2 is SYDVKM in the germline V gene. This CDR3 comprises 13 residues. Here the CDR3 DNA reads TGTGCCACCTCGACTACCTCACTCTACGAGCAGTACTTC. Amino acid sequence: CATSTTSLYEQYF.

The V call is TRBV7-9, the J call TRBJ1-5; D uncertain. The CDR3 is made up of 14 amino acids. Germline CDR1 is SEHNR and CDR2 is FQNEAQ (reference sequence). Deletions cut 5 bases from V and 3 bases from J, with 11 bases between. The CDR3 DNA is TGTGCCAGCAGCCGCGGGGAGGTCAATCAGCCCCAGCATTTT. Translating gives CASSRGEVNQPQHF.

The genes are TRBV28 and TRBJ1-2, with D uncertain. Trimming took 2 bases from V and 4 from J, leaving 8 bases between them. Germline values: CDR1 MDHEN, CDR2 SYDVKM. The CDR3 contains 13 residues. The CDR3, as DNA: TGTGCCAGCAGTTTACGGCCCCCCTATGGCTACACCTTC. It translates to CASSLRPPYGYTF.